These 10 T cell receptor beta chains were all obtained from the same sample, sequenced in a study of regulatory T cells in long-lasting Graves disease. The time point here: persistent/refractory GD, antithyroid drugs over 5 years with positive TRAb. RNA extracted from PBMCs served as the sequencing template. In building TCR beta libraries, iRepertoire HTBI primers were used together with Arm-PCR of CDR3 regions. MiXCR, applied by TCRdb to the multiplex PCR reads, yields one record per CDR3 protein. The sample carries more than 350,000 distinct CDR3 sequences, roughly 23% recorded once. Sequenced material: peripheral blood mononuclear cells (PBMCs), taken when the disease was refractory, from a patient treated with antithyroid drugs. These receptors were collected from a female donor with Graves disease.

The chain couples TRBV12-3 or TRBV12-4 to TRBJ2-7; D is ambiguous. V was cut by 6 bases and J by 0 bases, with 18 bases left in between. This CDR3 has 16 residues. The CDR3 nucleotides are TGTGCCAGCAGCCCCTCTACCTCGGGTTCCTCCTACGAGCAGTACTTC. Translating it yields CASSPSTSGSSYEQYF.

Of note for this clonotype: The germline gene is not matched at one end of the junction; a read error may be the cause. The J gene is TRBJ2-5, the V gene TRBV3-1, with D possibly matching TRBD1 (6 bases). CDR1 and CDR2 (germline): LGHDT, YNNKEL (reference sequence). CDR3 length equals 13 residues. CDR3: CASNQGGLETQYF. In nucleotides, the CDR3 is TGTGCCAGCAACCAAGGGGGTTTGGAGACCCAGTACTTC.

This clonotype has only a few counts. This chain uses TRBV7-9 with TRBJ1-3, with D unresolved. CDR3 length: 14 residues. V lost 5 bases to trimming and J lost 4 bases, with 12 bases between them. The germline gives CDR1 SEHNR, CDR2 FQNEAQ (reference sequence). The CDR3: CASSPPGPGNTIYF. Written as DNA, the CDR3 is TGTGCCAGCAGCCCCCCCGGGCCCGGAAACACCATATATTTT.

V is TRBV27 and J is TRBJ2-2; D might be TRBD2 (5 bases). The CDR3 is 11 amino acids. Germline V lookup: CDR1 MNHEY, CDR2 SMNVEV (reference sequence). V was clipped by 8 bases and J by 8 bases, with 9 bases between them. This CDR3 is CASEGGGELFF. CDR3 coding DNA: TGTGCCAGCGAGGGTGGGGGGGAGCTGTTTTTT.

This clonotype was observed a handful of times. The rearrangement uses TRBV15 and TRBJ2-7; 7 bases map to TRBD1. J gave up 2 bases and V 0 bases, and 1 base lay outside the gene matches. This CDR3 has 14 amino acids. Germline CDR1 is LNHNV and CDR2 is YYDKDF (reference sequence). This CDR3 reads CATSRDTGAYEQYF. CDR3 coding DNA: TGTGCCACCAGCAGAGACACAGGGGCCTACGAGCAGTACTTC.

This clonotype was seen many times. The V gene is TRBV15, the J gene TRBJ1-5; no clear D gene. Germline V gene data show CDR1 as LNHNV and CDR2 as YYDKDF (reference sequence). Trimming stripped 2 bases from V and 5 bases from J, with 4 bases between. This CDR3 contains 12 residues. The CDR3 nucleotides read TGTGCCACCAGCAGACTTGATCAGCCCCAGCATTTT. It translates to CATSRLDQPQHF. Variable domain in full (rest from reference TRBV15 and TRBJ1-5): DAMVIQNPRYQVTQFGKPVTLSCSQTLNHNVMYWYQQKSSQAPKLLFHYYDKDFNNEADTPDNFQSRRPNTSFCFLDIRSPGLGDTAMYLCATSRLDQPQHFGDGTRLSIL.

This clonotype was counted at least ten times. The rearrangement joins TRBV20-1 to TRBJ1-1; D may be TRBD1 (6 bases). V lost 2 bases, J lost 1 base, and 14 bases lay in between. Germline lookup yields CDR1 DFQATT and CDR2 SNEGSKA (reference sequence). The CDR3 has 15 residues. The CDR3, as DNA: TGCAGTGCTAGATGGGGGGGCAGGGCGAACACTGAAGCTTTCTTT. Its translation is CSARWGGRANTEAFF.

This clonotype was counted many times. The genes are TRBV13 and TRBJ1-1, with D tentatively TRBD1 (5 bases). This CDR3 has 15 amino acids. Germline loops: CDR1 PRHDT, CDR2 FYEKMQ (reference sequence). V lost 5 bases, J lost 1 base, and 14 bases lay in between. CDR3 loop: CASSADSRPNTEAFF. The DNA for the CDR3 is TGTGCCAGCAGCGCCGACAGCCGACCGAACACTGAAGCTTTCTTT.

This clonotype has at least ten counts. The CDR3 nucleotides are TGTGCCAGCAGTTTATCAACCGGGACAGGGTTCGAGCAGTACTTC. This translates into CASSLSTGTGFEQYF. The gene calls are TRBV28 and TRBJ2-7; 9 nucleotides match TRBD1. V lost 1 base to trimming and J lost 6 bases; unmatched junction nucleotides: 7. This CDR3 contains 15 residues. CDR1 and CDR2 (germline): MDHEN, SYDVKM. The entire variable domain, with the rest obtained from reference TRBV28 and TRBJ2-7, is as follows: DVKVTQSSRYLVKRTGEKVFLECVQDMDHENMFWYRQDPGLGLRLIYFSYDVKMKEKGDIPEGYSVSREKKERFSLILESASTNQTSMYLCASSLSTGTGFEQYFGPGTRLTVT.

The gene calls are TRBV20-1 and TRBJ1-1; tentative D call: TRBD1 (6 bases). This CDR3 is built from 16 residues. V gave up 4 bases and J gave up 5 bases, with 23 bases separating them. Germline V gene sequence: CDR1 DFQATT, CDR2 SNEGSKA (reference sequence). DNA of the CDR3: TGCAGTGCTAAAGATTGGTACAGGGTGGGGAAGACTGAAGCTTTCTTT. This encodes CSAKDWYRVGKTEAFF.